The T cell receptor (beta chain) described here comes from a study of CD8+CD57+ T cells in acquired aplastic anemia. This CDR3 region has 15 residues. V trimming: 5 bases; J trimming: 5 bases; junction bases outside the gene matches: 7. Germline V gives CDR1 SGHAT, CDR2 FQDESV (reference sequence). CD8+CD57+ cell expansion, shown by flow cytometry, had occurred in the patients selected for sequencing. Everyone among the patients had severe acquired aplastic anemia. This clonotype was observed many times. The antigen remains unidentified. General observations from the study: Patient and control CD8+ Simpson's diversity was not significantly different.

The template used for profiling TCR beta VDJ and CDR3 was genomic DNA. TCRdb passed the reads through MiXCR, listing each CDR3 protein once. The sample has around 220,000 distinct CDR3 sequences, about half seen once. The sequence was obtained from a human donor with aplastic anemia. The specimen was sorted CD4+, CD8+, or CD8+CD57+ T cells (not recorded which) from PBMCs. The chain carries TRBV11-1 and TRBJ2-3; 10 bases align to TRBD1. CDR3 DNA sequence: TGTGCCAGCAGCCCGAGACAGGGGGCACGAGATACGCAGTATTTT. It codes for CASSPRQGARDTQYF.